This T cell receptor beta chain was documented in a study of blood T cell repertoires in COVID-19. Turning to the study itself: Sites across the United States, Italy and Spain contributed samples from acute and convalescent COVID-19. PBMCs, B-cell-depleted T cells, or T cells provided the cDNA or gDNA that made up the material.

Authors' data handling: By means of reference gene primer amplification, nucleated cell counts were estimated. Profiled with immunoSEQ multiplex PCR; TCRdb holds only in-frame clones, not every one. That table supplies the V and J calls and clone size; D and trimming were determined from the DNA. Counted here are over 250,000 clones, about 88% occurring once; the ten biggest clones make up roughly an eighth. Germline CDR1 and CDR2: DFQATT and SNEGSKA (reference sequence). This CDR3 is 11 amino acids long. Trimming stripped 4 bases from V and 8 bases from J, with 11 bases between. The chain combines TRBV20-1 with TRBJ1-2; tentatively, D is TRBD1 (5 bases). This clonotype was sampled from a woman between 55 and 75 years old with acute or convalescent COVID-19. The sequenced sample consisted of peripheral blood. The CDR3 is CSATQGAGYTF. CDR3 nucleotide sequence: TGCAGTGCTACCCAGGGTGCCGGCTACACCTTC.